This TCR beta chain was identified in a study of molecular identifiers for immune sequencing clone quantification. As for the study in general: Replicate experiments took RNA from roughly 20,000 or 100,000 naive CD8 cells, divided it five ways and sequenced four. Regarding the study as a whole: Highly expanded clone sizes could end up underestimated if a barcode were shared by identical TCR molecules.

The bulk TCR libraries were made with methods described before and with listed TCR primers. TCRdb independently ran MiXCR on the PCR reads; one entry per CDR3 protein. The profile covers 400,000 to 600,000 distinct CDR3 sequences, with 20% to 25% appearing a single time and approximately 0.84% taken by the ten largest. The germline V gene encodes CDR1 MDHEN and CDR2 SYDVKM. V was shortened by 8 bases and J by 2 bases, with 22 bases between the two germline ends. There are 16 residues in the CDR3. A word on this clonotype: Antigen: not known.

Researchers sorted naive CD8 T cells as cells that were CD8+CD4-CCR7+CD45RA+. The clonotype originates from a human donor in good health. Some libraries in this study had Jurkat cell RNA spiked in. Sequencing was performed on naive CD8+ T cells from blood, with Jurkat cell RNA spiked in. Described subset: FACS-sorted CD8+CD4-CCR7+CD45RA+ naive T cells. This chain links TRBV28 with TRBJ2-7; D gene unclear. The CDR3, as DNA: TGTGCCAGCTCCCAGTTTACGTCTGCAGCAACCTACGAGCAGTACTTC. The encoded protein is CASSQFTSAATYEQYF.